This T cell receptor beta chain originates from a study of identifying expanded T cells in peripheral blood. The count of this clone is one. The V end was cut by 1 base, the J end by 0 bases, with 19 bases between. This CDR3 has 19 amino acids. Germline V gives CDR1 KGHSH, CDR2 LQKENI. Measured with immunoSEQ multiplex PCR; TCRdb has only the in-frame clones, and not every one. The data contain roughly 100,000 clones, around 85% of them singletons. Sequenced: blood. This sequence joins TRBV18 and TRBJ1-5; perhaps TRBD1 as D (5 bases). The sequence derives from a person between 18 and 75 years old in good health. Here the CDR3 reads CASSPLPGRSFFSNQPQHF. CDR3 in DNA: TGTGCCAGCTCACCACTCCCGGGACGGAGTTTCTTTAGCAATCAGCCCCAGCATTTT.